This TCR beta chain derives from a study of T cell responses to AZD1222 COVID-19 vaccine. Study-level points and caveats: Spike-specific TCR breadth and depth grew following two AZD1222 doses. Among the donors, most were white British and more were female, and clonal diversity was possibly underestimated. Repertoires in all cases were sampled only once the peak T cell response had passed. At baseline, seropositivity was found in only a handful of AZD1222 recipients.

This clone was picked up one time. Its specificity is unknown. Data came from immunoSEQ multiplex PCR; TCRdb stores just in-frame clones and leaves some out. The table records around 100,000 clones, about 95% of them present only once. Per germline, CDR1 SNHLY and CDR2 FYNNEI. The CDR3 sequence is 20 residues long. The V end was cut by 6 bases, the J end by 1 base, with 28 bases between. The clonotype was recovered from an adult in good health. The material was peripheral blood, obtained on day 0 of AZD1222 vaccination. The V call is TRBV2, the J call TRBJ2-1; D may be TRBD1 (8 bases). The CDR3 nucleotides read TGTGCCAGCAGAGACAGTACTTACAGGGGGAGGGGGTTATCCTACAATGAGCAGTTCTTC. This codes for CASRDSTYRGRGLSYNEQFF.